Described below is a single T cell receptor beta chain sequence and its context. What it binds is unknown. With 60 Vbeta and 13 Jbeta primers, the PCR was carried out. The data were produced by immunoSEQ multiplex PCR, yet TCRdb's version contains in-frame clones alone and is incomplete. The table records more than 80,000 clones, around 80% of them present only once. The data were taken from a study of cytomegalovirus exposure and HLA in healthy donors. This CDR3 spans 16 amino acids. Germline values: CDR1 MRHNA, CDR2 SNTAGT. The trim removed 4 bases at V and 3 bases at J, leaving 5 bases unmatched. Study observations and caveats: A likely sequencing artifact accounted for one observed cluster of highly shared sequence variants. The study recorded 150 to 200 TCR beta chains that were cytomegalovirus-associated. Researchers reported in a later analysis that a missense DCLRE1C variant was tied to TCR beta V- and J-gene trimming.

The sequence came from a woman aged 45-59 years in good health and CMV-seropositive. Sequenced input: PBMCs. The chain links TRBV6-4 to TRBJ2-1; 11 bases are shared with TRBD2. CDR3 in DNA: TGTGCCAGCAGTGCCTCTACTAGCGGGGGCTACAATGAGCAGTTCTTC. This codes for CASSASTSGGYNEQFF.